This T cell receptor beta chain was retrieved from a study of blood T cell repertoires in COVID-19. Under the authors' procedure: Counts of nucleated cells, estimated from reference gene primer amplification, were obtained. Profiling relied on immunoSEQ multiplex PCR, and the TCRdb table lists in-frame clones only, not all of them. The V and J calls and the clone size are those of that table, but D and trimming were determined from the DNA. The sample shows 200,000 to 250,000 clones, 80% to 90% of them seen only once. The CDR3 contains 14 residues. V was cut by 9 bases and J by 2 bases, with 11 bases left in between. Per germline, CDR1 LNHDA and CDR2 SQIVND (reference sequence). This clone was counted only a few times. Cohorts were based on clinical histories the participants reported. Participants classified as exposed had met a COVID-19 case within 2 weeks before study entry.

The sequence came from a woman in her thirties who had been exposed to COVID-19. The rearrangement links TRBV19 to TRBJ2-6, with D maybe TRBD1 (6 bases). The material sequenced was PBMCs or T cells enriched from blood (not recorded which). In nucleotides, the CDR3 is TGTGCCAGCACAGGGTTGGCTGGGGCCAACGTCCTGACTTTC. Translation gives CASTGLAGANVLTF.